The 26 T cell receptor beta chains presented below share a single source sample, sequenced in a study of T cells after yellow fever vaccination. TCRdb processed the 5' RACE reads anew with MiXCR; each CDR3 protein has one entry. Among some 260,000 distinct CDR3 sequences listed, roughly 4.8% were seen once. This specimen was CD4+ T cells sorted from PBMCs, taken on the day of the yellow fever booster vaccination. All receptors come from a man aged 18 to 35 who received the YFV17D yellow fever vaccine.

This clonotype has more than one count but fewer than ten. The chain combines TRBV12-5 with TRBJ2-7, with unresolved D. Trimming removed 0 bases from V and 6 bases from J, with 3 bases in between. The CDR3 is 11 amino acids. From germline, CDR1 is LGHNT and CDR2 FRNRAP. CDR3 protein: CASGLVGEQYF. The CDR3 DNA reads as TGTGCTAGTGGTTTGGTAGGCGAGCAGTACTTC.

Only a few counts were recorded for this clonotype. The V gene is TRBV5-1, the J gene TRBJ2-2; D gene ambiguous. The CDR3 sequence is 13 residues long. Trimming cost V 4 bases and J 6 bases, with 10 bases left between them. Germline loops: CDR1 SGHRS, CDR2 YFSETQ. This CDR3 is CASSMTPPGELFF. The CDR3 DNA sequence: TGCGCCAGCAGCATGACACCTCCCGGGGAGCTGTTTTTT.

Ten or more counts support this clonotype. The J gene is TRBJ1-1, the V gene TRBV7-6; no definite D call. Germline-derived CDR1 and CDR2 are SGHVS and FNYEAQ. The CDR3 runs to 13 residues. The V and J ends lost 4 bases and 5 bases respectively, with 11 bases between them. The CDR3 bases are TGTGCCAGCAGCTCCCAGGCGGGAACTGAAGCTTTCTTT. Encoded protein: CASSSQAGTEAFF.

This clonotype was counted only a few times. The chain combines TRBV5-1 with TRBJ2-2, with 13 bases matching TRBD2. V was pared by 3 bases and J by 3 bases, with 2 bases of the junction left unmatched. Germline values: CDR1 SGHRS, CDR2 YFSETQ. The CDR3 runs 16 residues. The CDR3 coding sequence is TGCGCCAGCAGCTACGGGACTAGCGGGGACACCGGGGAGCTGTTTTTT. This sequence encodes CASSYGTSGDTGELFF.

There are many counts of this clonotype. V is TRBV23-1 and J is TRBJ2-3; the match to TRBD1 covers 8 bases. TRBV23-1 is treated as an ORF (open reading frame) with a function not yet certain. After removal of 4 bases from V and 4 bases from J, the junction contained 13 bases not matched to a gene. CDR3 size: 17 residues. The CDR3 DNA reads TGCGCCAGCAGTCGACCGCAGGGGACAGGCCTCCCAGATACGCAGTATTTT. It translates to CASSRPQGTGLPDTQYF.

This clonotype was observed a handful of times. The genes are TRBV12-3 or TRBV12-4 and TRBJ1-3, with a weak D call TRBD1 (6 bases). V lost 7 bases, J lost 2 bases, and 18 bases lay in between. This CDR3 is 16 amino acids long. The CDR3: CASNLGQTLPGNTIYF. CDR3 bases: TGTGCCAGCAACCTTGGACAGACCTTACCTGGAAACACCATATATTTT.

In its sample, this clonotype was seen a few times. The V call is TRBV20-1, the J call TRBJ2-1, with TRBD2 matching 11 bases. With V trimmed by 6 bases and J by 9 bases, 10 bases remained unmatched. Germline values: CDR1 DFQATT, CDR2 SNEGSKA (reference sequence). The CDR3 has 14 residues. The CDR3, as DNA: TGCAGTGCCTCACTAGCGGGGGATAATCGTGAGCAGTTCTTC. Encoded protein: CSASLAGDNREQFF.

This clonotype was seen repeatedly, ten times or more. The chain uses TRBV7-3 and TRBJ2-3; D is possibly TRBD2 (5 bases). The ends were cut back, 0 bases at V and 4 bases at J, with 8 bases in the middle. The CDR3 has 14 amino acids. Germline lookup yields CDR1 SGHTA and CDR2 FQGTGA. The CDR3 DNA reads TGTGCCAGCAGCTTAACCTTGCGGGCAGATACGCAGTATTTT. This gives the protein CASSLTLRADTQYF. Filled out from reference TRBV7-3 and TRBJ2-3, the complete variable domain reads GAGVSQTPSNKVTEKGKYVELRCDPISGHTALYWYRQSLGQGPEFLIYFQGTGAADDSGLPNDRFFAVRPEGSVSTLKIQRTERGDSAVYLCASSLTLRADTQYFGPGTRLTVL.

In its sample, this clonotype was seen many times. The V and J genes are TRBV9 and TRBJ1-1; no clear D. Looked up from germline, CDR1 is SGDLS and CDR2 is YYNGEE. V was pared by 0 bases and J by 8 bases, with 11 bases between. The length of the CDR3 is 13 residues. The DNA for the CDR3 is TGTGCCAGCAGCGTAGTCGGGGAATCCGAAGCTTTCTTT. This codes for CASSVVGESEAFF.

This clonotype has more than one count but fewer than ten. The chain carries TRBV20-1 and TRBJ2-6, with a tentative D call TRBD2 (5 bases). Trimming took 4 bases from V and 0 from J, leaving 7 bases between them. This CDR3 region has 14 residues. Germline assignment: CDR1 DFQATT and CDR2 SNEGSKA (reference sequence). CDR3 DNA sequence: TGCAGTGCTATAACTAGCTCTGGGGCCAACGTCCTGACTTTC. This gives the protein CSAITSSGANVLTF.

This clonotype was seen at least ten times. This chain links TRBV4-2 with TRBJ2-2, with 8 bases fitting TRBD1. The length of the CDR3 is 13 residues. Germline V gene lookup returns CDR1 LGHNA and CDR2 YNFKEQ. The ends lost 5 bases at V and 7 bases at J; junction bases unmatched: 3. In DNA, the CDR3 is TGTGCCAGCAGCTACAGGGGGGACGGGGAGCTGTTTTTT. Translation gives CASSYRGDGELFF.

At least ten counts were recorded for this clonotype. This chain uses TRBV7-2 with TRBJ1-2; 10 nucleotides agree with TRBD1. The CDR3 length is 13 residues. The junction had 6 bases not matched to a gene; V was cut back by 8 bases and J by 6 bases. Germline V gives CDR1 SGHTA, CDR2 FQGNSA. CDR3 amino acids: CASHSGTGDGYTF. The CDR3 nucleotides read TGTGCCAGCCATTCCGGGACAGGGGATGGCTACACCTTC.

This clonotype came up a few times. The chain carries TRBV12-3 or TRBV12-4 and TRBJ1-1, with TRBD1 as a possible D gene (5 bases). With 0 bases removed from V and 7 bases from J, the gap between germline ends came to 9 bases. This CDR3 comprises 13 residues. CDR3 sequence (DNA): TGTGCCAGCAGTTTAGCGAAGGGACGTGAAGCTTTCTTT. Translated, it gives CASSLAKGREAFF.

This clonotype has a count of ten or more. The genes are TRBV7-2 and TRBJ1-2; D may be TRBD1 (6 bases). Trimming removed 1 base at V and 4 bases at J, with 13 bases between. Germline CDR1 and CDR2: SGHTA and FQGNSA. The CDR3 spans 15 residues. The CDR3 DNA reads TGTGCCAGCAGCTTAGAGGGTGGCAGGGGCTATGGCTACACCTTC. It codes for CASSLEGGRGYGYTF.

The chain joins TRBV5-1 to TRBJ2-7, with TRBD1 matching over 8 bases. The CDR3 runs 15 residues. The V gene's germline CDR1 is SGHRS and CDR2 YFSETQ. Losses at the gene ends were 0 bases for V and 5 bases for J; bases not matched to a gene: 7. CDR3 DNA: TGCGCCAGCAGCTTGGCCCTAGGACAGGGAGACGAGCAGTACTTC. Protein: CASSLALGQGDEQYF.

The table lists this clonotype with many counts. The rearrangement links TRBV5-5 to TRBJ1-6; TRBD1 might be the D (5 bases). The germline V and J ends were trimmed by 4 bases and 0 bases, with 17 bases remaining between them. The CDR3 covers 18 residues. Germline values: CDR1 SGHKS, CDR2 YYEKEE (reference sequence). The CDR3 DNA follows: TGTGCCAGCAGCGCCTACAGGTCCTTCAGCTCCTATAATTCACCCCTCCACTTT. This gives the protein CASSAYRSFSSYNSPLHF.

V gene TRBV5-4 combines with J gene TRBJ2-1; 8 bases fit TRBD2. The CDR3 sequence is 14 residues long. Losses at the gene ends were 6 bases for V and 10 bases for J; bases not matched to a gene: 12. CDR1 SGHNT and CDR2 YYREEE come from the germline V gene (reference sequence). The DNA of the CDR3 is TGTGCCAGCAAAAGGGCGGGACTAGTAGAAGAGCAGTTCTTC. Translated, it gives CASKRAGLVEEQFF.

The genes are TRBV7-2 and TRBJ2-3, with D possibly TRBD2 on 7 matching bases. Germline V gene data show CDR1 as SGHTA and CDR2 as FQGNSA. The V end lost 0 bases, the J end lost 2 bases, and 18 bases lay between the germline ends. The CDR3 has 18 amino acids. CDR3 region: CASSLAYLRGGLTDTQYF. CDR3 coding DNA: TGTGCCAGCAGCTTAGCATACTTGAGGGGGGGTCTCACAGATACGCAGTATTTT.

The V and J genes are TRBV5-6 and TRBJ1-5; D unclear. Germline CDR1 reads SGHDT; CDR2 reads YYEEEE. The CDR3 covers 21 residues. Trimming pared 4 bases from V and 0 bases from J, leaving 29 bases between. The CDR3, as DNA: TGTGCCAGCAGCGCGGACTTTTGCCCCCGGTGTCCGTCGTATAGCAATCAGCCCCAGCATTTT. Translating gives CASSADFCPRCPSYSNQPQHF.

CDR3 residues: CASSEEMNTEAFF. The CDR3 bases are TGTGCCAGCAGTGAGGAAATGAACACTGAAGCTTTCTTT. The chain recombines TRBV6-4 with TRBJ1-1; the D is unclear. Looked up from germline, CDR1 is MRHNA and CDR2 is SNTAGT. Trimming removed 3 bases at V and 0 bases at J, with 5 bases between. This CDR3 has 13 residues.

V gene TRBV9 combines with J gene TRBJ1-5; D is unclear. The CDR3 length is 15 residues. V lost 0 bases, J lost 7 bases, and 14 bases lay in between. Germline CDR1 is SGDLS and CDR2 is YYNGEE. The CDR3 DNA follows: TGTGCCAGCAGCGTAGACGGGCACGACGACCAGCCCCAGCATTTT. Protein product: CASSVDGHDDQPQHF.

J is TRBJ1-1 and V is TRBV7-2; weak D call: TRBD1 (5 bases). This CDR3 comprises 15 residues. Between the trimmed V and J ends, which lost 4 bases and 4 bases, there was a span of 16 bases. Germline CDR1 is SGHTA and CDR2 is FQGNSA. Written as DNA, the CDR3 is TGTGCCAGCAGCTCCCGGGGGGGAGGGCTCACTGAAGCTTTCTTT. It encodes CASSSRGGGLTEAFF.

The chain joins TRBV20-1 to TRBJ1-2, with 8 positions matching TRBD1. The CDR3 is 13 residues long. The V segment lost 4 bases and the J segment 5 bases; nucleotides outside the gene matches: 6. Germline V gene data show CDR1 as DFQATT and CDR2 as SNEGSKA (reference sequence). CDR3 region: CSATDRVGYGYTF. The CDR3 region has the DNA TGCAGTGCTACGGACAGGGTGGGTTATGGCTACACCTTC.

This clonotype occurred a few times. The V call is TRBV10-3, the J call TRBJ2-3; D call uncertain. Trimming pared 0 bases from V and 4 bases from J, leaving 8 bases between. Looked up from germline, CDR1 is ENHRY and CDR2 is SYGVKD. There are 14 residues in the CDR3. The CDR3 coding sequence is TGTGCCATCAGTGAGTCGATAGCTCCAGATACGCAGTATTTT. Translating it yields CAISESIAPDTQYF.

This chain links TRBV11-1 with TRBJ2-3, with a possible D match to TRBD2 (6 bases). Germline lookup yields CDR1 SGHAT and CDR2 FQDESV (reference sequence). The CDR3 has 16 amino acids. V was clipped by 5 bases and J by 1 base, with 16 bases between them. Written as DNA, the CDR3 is TGTGCCAGCAGCCCGAGGCTGGGACTCGGCACAGATACGCAGTATTTT. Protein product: CASSPRLGLGTDTQYF. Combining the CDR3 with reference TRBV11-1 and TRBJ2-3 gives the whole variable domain EAEVAQSPRYKITEKSQAVAFWCDPISGHATLYWYRQILGQGPELLVQFQDESVVDDSQLPKDRFSAERLKGVDSTLKIQPAELGDSAMYLCASSPRLGLGTDTQYFGPGTRLTVL.

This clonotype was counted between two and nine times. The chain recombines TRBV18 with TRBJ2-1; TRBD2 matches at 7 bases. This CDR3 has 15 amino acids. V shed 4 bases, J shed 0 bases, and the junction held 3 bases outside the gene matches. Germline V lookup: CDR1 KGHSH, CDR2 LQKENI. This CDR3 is CASSRQRDSYNEQFF. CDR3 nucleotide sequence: TGTGCCAGCTCACGTCAGCGGGACTCCTACAATGAGCAGTTCTTC. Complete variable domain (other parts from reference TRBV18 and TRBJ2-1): NAGVMQNPRHLVRRRGQEARLRCSPMKGHSHVYWYRQLPEEGLKFMVYLQKENIIDESGMPKERFSAEFPKEGPSILRIQQVVRGDSAAYFCASSRQRDSYNEQFFGPGTRLTVL.